The clone carrying this T cell receptor (beta chain) was counted only a few times. The J segment lost 9 bases and the V segment lost 3 bases, leaving 7 bases of the junction unmatched. Germline lookup yields CDR1 SGDLS and CDR2 YYNGEE. The length of the CDR3 is 15 residues. This sample is part of a study of radiation and T cells in renal cell carcinoma. Measured with immunoSEQ multiplex PCR; TCRdb has only the in-frame clones, and not every one. This sample has 13,000 to 15,000 clones, with approximately 54% found just once. Treatment of the sample: treatment-naive control, cytoreductive nephrectomy. Controls included a handful of female and approximately twelve male donors, resected 2011 to 2014.

The chain is built from TRBV9 and TRBJ2-1; 12 nucleotides match TRBD2. This clonotype originated in a man aged 45-65 years with renal cell carcinoma. The specimen was tumor tissue, collected from a patient whose treatment was nephrectomy without radiotherapy. This chain's CDR3 is CASSATSGGRAEQFF. In DNA form, the CDR3 reads TGTGCCAGCAGCGCAACTAGCGGGGGGCGGGCTGAGCAGTTCTTC.